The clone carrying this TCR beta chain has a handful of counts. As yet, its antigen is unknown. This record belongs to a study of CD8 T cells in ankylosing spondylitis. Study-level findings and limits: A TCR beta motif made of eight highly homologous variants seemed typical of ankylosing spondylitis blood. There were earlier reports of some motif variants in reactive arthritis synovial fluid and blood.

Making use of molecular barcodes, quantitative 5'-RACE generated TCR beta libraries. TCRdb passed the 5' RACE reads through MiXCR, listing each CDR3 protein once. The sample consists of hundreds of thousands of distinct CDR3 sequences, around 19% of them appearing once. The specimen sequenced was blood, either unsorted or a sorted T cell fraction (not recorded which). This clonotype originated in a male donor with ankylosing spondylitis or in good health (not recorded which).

As DNA, the CDR3 is TGTGCCAGCAGCCTGCGCAAGGGGACGGATACGCAGTATTTT. Translation gives CASSLRKGTDTQYF. V gene TRBV2 combines with J gene TRBJ2-3; D is possibly TRBD1 or TRBD2 (5 bases each). The ends were cut back, 6 bases at V and 6 bases at J, with 16 bases in the middle. This CDR3 comprises 14 residues. Germline V gives CDR1 SNHLY, CDR2 FYNNEI.